One sample yielded the 17 T cell receptor beta chains listed below, sequenced in a study of breast tumors, draining lymph nodes, adjacent tissues. The lymph nodes were axillary draining lymph nodes from breast cancer patients. In TCRdb, the multiplex PCR reads were re-called with MiXCR into one record per CDR3 protein. The repertoire consists of fewer than 140,000 distinct CDR3 sequences, with roughly 29% occurring once and the leading ten covering approximately 5%. The sequenced sample was axillary lymph node tissue. These TCRs come from a female donor with breast cancer. Some clones in this sample may be carry-over from other donors' samples.

At least ten counts were recorded for this clonotype. The CDR3 nucleotides read TGTGCCAGCAGAACGGACATCTACGAGCAGTACTTC. It is translated as CASRTDIYEQYF. V usage is TRBV28 and J usage is TRBJ2-7; possibly TRBD1 for D (5 bases). Germline CDR1 MDHEN, CDR2 SYDVKM. Trimming took off 6 bases at V and 3 bases at J, with 9 bases between the two ends. This CDR3 is 12 amino acids long.

On this clonotype itself: This may arise from a read error, as a much more abundant clone is one base away. The chain employs TRBV20-1 and TRBJ2-1, with 8 bases fitting TRBD2. The CDR3 consists of 14 residues. From germline, CDR1 is DFQATT and CDR2 SNEGSKA (reference sequence). The CDR3 loop reads CSARETSVYTEQFF. The CDR3 DNA reads as TGCAGTGCTAGAGAGACTAGCGTATACACTGAGCAGTTCTTC.

The sample holds a few counts of this clonotype. The genes are TRBV3-1 and TRBJ1-1; TRBD1 aligns across 10 bases. With 4 bases clipped from V and 11 bases from J, the junction kept 10 bases outside the gene matches. The CDR3 has 14 amino acids. CDR1 LGHDT and CDR2 YNNKEL come from the germline V gene (reference sequence). CDR3 DNA: TGTGCCAGCAGCCCTAATGCCGGGACAGGGGACGCTTTCTTT. This sequence encodes CASSPNAGTGDAFF. Complete variable domain (other parts from reference TRBV3-1 and TRBJ1-1): DTAVSQTPKYLVTQMGNDKSIKCEQNLGHDTMYWYKQDSKKFLKIMFSYNNKELIINETVPNRFSPKSPDKAHLNLHINSLELGDSAVYFCASSPNAGTGDAFFGQGTRLTVV.

This rearrangement joins TRBV7-9 to TRBJ2-5; D not certain. Germline V gene sequence: CDR1 SEHNR, CDR2 FQNEAQ (reference sequence). This CDR3 contains 13 residues. V was pared by 1 base and J by 5 bases, with 8 bases between. This CDR3 reads CASSLVLYETQYF. CDR3 nucleotide sequence: TGTGCCAGCAGCTTAGTTCTCTACGAGACCCAGTACTTC.

About this clonotype: A read error may explain this, as a much larger clone is one base away. J is TRBJ2-3 and V is TRBV2; TRBD2 aligns across 14 bases. There are 16 residues in the CDR3. Germline assignment: CDR1 SNHLY and CDR2 FYNNEI. CDR3 DNA: TGTGCCAGCAGCGTCAGACTAGCGGGGGGGACAGATGCGCAGTATTTT. Translating gives CASSVRLAGGTDAQYF. The full variable domain, its missing parts supplied by reference TRBV2 and TRBJ2-3, is EPEVTQTPSHQVTQMGQEVILRCVPISNHLYFYWYRQILGQKVEFLVSFYNNEISEKSEIFDDQFSVERPDGSNFTLKIRSTKLEDSAMYFCASSVRLAGGTDAQYFGPGTRLTVL.

This clonotype was seen many times. The chain has TRBV18 and TRBJ1-4; 8 nucleotides agree with TRBD1. Trimming cost V 3 bases and J 5 bases; bases outside gene matches: 2. Per germline, CDR1 KGHSH and CDR2 LQKENI. The CDR3 sequence is 14 residues long. The CDR3 here is CASSPWTGNEKLFF. CDR3 sequence (DNA): TGTGCCAGCTCACCGTGGACAGGGAATGAAAAACTGTTTTTT.

This clonotype came up many times. V and J are TRBV19 and TRBJ1-2, with TRBD1 matching over 7 bases. V gave up 1 base and J gave up 1 base; unmatched junction bases: 3. The CDR3 extends over 15 amino acids. CDR1 is LNHDA, CDR2 SQIVND, per germline (reference sequence). Written as DNA, the CDR3 is TGTGCCAGTAGTATAGTATCAGGGGGTAACTATGGCTACACCTTC. This encodes CASSIVSGGNYGYTF.

Worth noting for this clonotype: This may come from a read error, since a much larger clone is one base off. No conserved phenylalanine or tryptophan is present at the end of the CDR3, so a read error is the likely explanation. The chain couples TRBV10-3 to TRBJ2-1; D is ambiguous. CDR1 and CDR2 (germline): ENHRY, SYGVKD. This CDR3 contains 19 residues. Trimming cost V 10 bases and J 8 bases, with 36 bases left between them. The CDR3 DNA reads as TGTGCCACCTTTGATACAGCAACTAATCTATTCAGGTATGAGGATGAGCAGTTCCTC. As protein: CATFDTATNLFRYEDEQFL.

This clonotype was seen ten or more times. The rearrangement links TRBV4-2 to TRBJ2-3; 8 nucleotides align to TRBD2. With V trimmed by 0 bases and J by 1 base, 6 bases remained unmatched. CDR1 and CDR2 from the germline V gene are LGHNA and YNFKEQ. CDR3 length: 17 residues. CDR3 sequence: CASSQDWRGVGTDTQYF. For the CDR3, the DNA is TGTGCCAGCAGCCAAGATTGGCGGGGGGTCGGCACAGATACGCAGTATTTT.

This clonotype was picked up many times. This rearrangement joins TRBV7-9 to TRBJ2-3, with unresolved D. Germline V gene sequence: CDR1 SEHNR, CDR2 FQNEAQ (reference sequence). This CDR3 has 14 amino acids. Trimming shortened V by 6 bases and J by 2 bases, and 12 bases separated the two germline ends. CDR3 coding DNA: TGTGCCAGCAGACCTAGACGGAACACAGATACGCAGTATTTT. It translates to CASRPRRNTDTQYF. Complete variable domain (other parts from reference TRBV7-9 and TRBJ2-3): DTGVSQNPRHKITKRGQNVTFRCDPISEHNRLYWYRQTLGQGPEFLTYFQNEAQLEKSRLLSDRFSAERPKGSFSTLEIQRTEQGDSAMYLCASRPRRNTDTQYFGPGTRLTVL.

V usage is TRBV10-3 and J usage is TRBJ2-1; D may be TRBD1 or TRBD2 (5 bases each). With 2 bases removed from V and 8 bases from J, the gap between germline ends came to 10 bases. The CDR3 is made up of 13 amino acids. Looked up from germline, CDR1 is ENHRY and CDR2 is SYGVKD. Here the CDR3 reads CAISEKPGHEQFF. CDR3 nucleotide sequence: TGTGCCATCAGTGAGAAACCGGGACATGAGCAGTTCTTC.

This clonotype was picked up one time. This chain uses TRBV7-2 with TRBJ1-3; no firm D call. CDR3 size: 13 residues. Germline loops: CDR1 SGHTA, CDR2 FQGNSA. Trimming cost V 7 bases and J 6 bases, with 13 bases left between them. The CDR3 spells CASTGLGPNTIYF. The CDR3 DNA follows: TGTGCCAGCACCGGACTAGGACCAAACACCATATATTTT.

The V and J genes are TRBV6-5 and TRBJ1-1, with a possible D match to TRBD1 (6 bases). The germline V and J ends were trimmed by 7 bases and 0 bases, with 15 bases remaining between them. CDR1 and CDR2 (germline): MNHEY, SVGAGI. This CDR3 region has 15 residues. In DNA, the CDR3 is TGTGCCAGCACCCCCGGGGGGACAATGAACACTGAAGCTTTCTTT. The encoded protein is CASTPGGTMNTEAFF.

This clonotype was counted ten times or more. J is TRBJ2-7 and V is TRBV27; D is undetermined. The ends were cut back, 6 bases at V and 1 base at J, with 7 bases in the middle. The germline V gene has CDR1 MNHEY and CDR2 SMNVEV (reference sequence). The CDR3 has 12 residues. This CDR3 is CASRTNSYEQYF. The CDR3 coding sequence is TGTGCCAGCAGAACAAATTCCTACGAGCAGTACTTC.

This clonotype was seen ten or more times. The chain combines TRBV15 with TRBJ2-2; no definite D call. The CDR3 has 14 residues. The germline V and J ends were trimmed by 5 bases and 3 bases, with 10 bases remaining between them. CDR1 LNHNV and CDR2 YYDKDF come from the germline V gene (reference sequence). CDR3 region: CATSGRVDTGELFF. CDR3 nucleotides: TGTGCCACCAGCGGAAGAGTGGACACCGGGGAGCTGTTTTTT. Together with reference TRBV15 and TRBJ2-2, the CDR3 gives the full variable domain: DAMVIQNPRYQVTQFGKPVTLSCSQTLNHNVMYWYQQKSSQAPKLLFHYYDKDFNNEADTPDNFQSRRPNTSFCFLDIRSPGLGDTAMYLCATSGRVDTGELFFGEGSRLTVL.

This clonotype appeared many times. The J gene is TRBJ2-2, the V gene TRBV27, with no clear D. This CDR3 is built from 15 residues. Trimming took off 0 bases at V and 4 bases at J, with 9 bases between the two ends. Germline V gene lookup returns CDR1 MNHEY and CDR2 SMNVEV (reference sequence). As DNA, the CDR3 is TGTGCCAGCAGTTTATCTTTGGAGCCCACCGGGGAGCTGTTTTTT. Protein sequence: CASSLSLEPTGELFF.

Details on this clonotype: Likely a read error: the CDR3 ends without its conserved phenylalanine or tryptophan. This sequence joins TRBV7-8 and TRBJ1-2; D gene unclear. The CDR3 contains 14 residues. Germline-derived CDR1 and CDR2 are SGHVS and FQNEAQ. CDR3 in DNA: TGTGCCAGCAGCTTAGAGGTTCTTAACTATGGTTACACCCTC. As protein: CASSLEVLNYGYTL.